The 10 T cell receptor beta chains presented below share a single source sample, sequenced in a study of shared clonotypes between healthy human individuals (dated by TCRdb to between 2020 and 2021). Libraries were built with the immunoSEQ multiplex PCR assay. What TCRdb holds here is the immuneACCESS table cut down to in-frame rearrangements. Part of the clones is not present; checked against another copy, under half of the missing clones reflect an unresolved V gene, and the others are unexplained. The table for this sample lists about 2.1 million clones; 90% to 95% of them were counted only once. In total, the top ten clones hold under 2% of the sample. CD8 naive samples were CD45RO-negative cells positively selected for CCR7, giving a CD45RA+CCR7+ population that excluded TemRA cells. Material: naive CD8+ T cells from PBMCs. What this sample's cell subset or site label stands for: CD45RA+CCR7+. Receptors originate from a man aged 18 to 29 in good health. Some clones in this sample may be carry-over from other donors' samples.

The genes are TRBV4-1 and TRBJ2-1; TRBD2 might be the D (5 bases). With 1 base removed from V and 3 bases from J, the gap between germline ends came to 10 bases. This CDR3 has 15 amino acids. Looked up from germline, CDR1 is MGHRA and CDR2 is YSYEKL. CDR3 protein: CASSQGIGIYNEQFF. For the CDR3, the DNA is TGCGCCAGCAGCCAAGGTATCGGGATCTACAATGAGCAGTTCTTC.

This clone came up once. The chain has TRBV19 and TRBJ1-5; no reliable D call. Germline V gene data show CDR1 as LNHDA and CDR2 as SQIVND (reference sequence). Trimming left V 3 bases short and J 8 bases short, with 14 bases between. This CDR3 spans 14 amino acids. The CDR3 is CASSIRVNGEPQHF. The CDR3 DNA sequence: TGTGCCAGTAGTATCCGGGTTAACGGTGAGCCCCAGCATTTT.

The chain recombines TRBV28 with TRBJ2-1, with 7 bases that match TRBD1. CDR1 is MDHEN and CDR2 is SYDVKM in the germline V gene. V dropped 6 bases and J dropped 5; count of bases not matched to a gene: 7. The CDR3 has 14 residues. The CDR3 DNA sequence: TGTGCCAGCAGCTCCTTCGACAGGGACAATGAGCAGTTCTTC. Its translation is CASSSFDRDNEQFF.

The chain employs TRBV10-3 and TRBJ2-1, with 14 nucleotides matching TRBD2. The germline CDR1 and CDR2 sequences are ENHRY and SYGVKD. The CDR3 consists of 18 residues. The J segment lost 5 bases and the V segment lost 3 bases, leaving 9 bases of the junction unmatched. The CDR3 DNA is TGTGCCATCAGTGACCTGGGGACTAGCGGGAGAGCTGACAATGAGCAGTTCTTC. It specifies CAISDLGTSGRADNEQFF.

The table lists this clone with a count of one. The chain couples TRBV6-5 to TRBJ1-3; D call uncertain. CDR1 and CDR2 from the germline V gene are MNHEY and SVGAGI. The V and J ends lost 0 bases and 2 bases respectively, with 8 bases between them. This CDR3 contains 15 residues. CDR3 protein: CASSYSGNPGNTIYF. CDR3 nucleotides: TGTGCCAGCAGTTACTCAGGGAATCCTGGAAACACCATATATTTT.

The chain has TRBV27 and TRBJ2-7; D remains ambiguous. Germline V CDR1 and CDR2: MNHEY, SMNVEV (reference sequence). V gave up 3 bases and J gave up 2 bases, with 17 bases separating them. The CDR3 extends over 16 amino acids. CDR3 DNA sequence: TGTGCCAGCAGTTTTGTTCCCGTGGTGCTAGCCTACGAGCAGTACTTC. Its protein is CASSFVPVVLAYEQYF.

Turning to this clone: Sequence at one end of the junction differs from germline and may be a read error. V usage is TRBV19 and J usage is TRBJ1-3; 8 nucleotides match TRBD1. The germline V gene encodes CDR1 LNHDA and CDR2 SQIVND (reference sequence). This CDR3 comprises 12 residues. CDR3 sequence: CASQGAGDTIYF. In DNA, the CDR3 is TGTGCCTCCCAGGGGGCTGGAGACACCATATATTTT.

This chain uses TRBV11-2 with TRBJ2-5; D is undetermined. The CDR3 has 12 amino acids. V was shortened by 1 base and J by 7 bases, with 7 bases between the two germline ends. Germline values: CDR1 SGHAT, CDR2 FQNNGV. The CDR3 DNA follows: TGTGCCAGCAGCTTAGGTTCTGGGACCCAGTACTTC. It codes for CASSLGSGTQYF.

The genes are TRBV30 and TRBJ2-1, with 13 bases fitting TRBD2. The ends lost 4 bases at V and 4 bases at J; junction bases unmatched: 13. The CDR3 length is 18 residues. Germline V CDR1 and CDR2: GTSNPN, SVGIG (reference sequence). In nucleotides, the CDR3 is TGTGCCTGGACGGGACTAGCGGGAACTTCATCGCCTTACAATGAGCAGTTCTTC. It is translated as CAWTGLAGTSSPYNEQFF.

J is TRBJ2-1 and V is TRBV5-1; 7 bases fit TRBD1. V lost 4 bases to trimming and J lost 3 bases; unmatched junction nucleotides: 13. CDR3 length: 17 residues. Germline CDR1 reads SGHRS; CDR2 reads YFSETQ. CDR3 region: CASSGGQIRRGYNEQFF. The DNA of the CDR3 is TGCGCCAGCAGCGGGGGACAGATTCGTCGGGGCTACAATGAGCAGTTCTTC.